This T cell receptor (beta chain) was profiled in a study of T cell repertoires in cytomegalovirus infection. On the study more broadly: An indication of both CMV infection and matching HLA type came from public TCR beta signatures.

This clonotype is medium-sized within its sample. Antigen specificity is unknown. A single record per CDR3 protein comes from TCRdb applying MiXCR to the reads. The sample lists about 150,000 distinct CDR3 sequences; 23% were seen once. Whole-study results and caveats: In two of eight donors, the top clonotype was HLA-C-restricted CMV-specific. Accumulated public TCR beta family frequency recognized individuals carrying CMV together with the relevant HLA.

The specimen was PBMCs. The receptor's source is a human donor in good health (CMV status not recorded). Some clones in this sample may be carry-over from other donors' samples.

DNA for the CDR3: TGTGCCAGCAGGGGACCGGACAGGGACCAGCCCCAGCATTTT. Protein sequence: CASRGPDRDQPQHF. The rearrangement joins TRBV28 to TRBJ1-5; 8 bases agree with TRBD1. After removal of 6 bases from V and 7 bases from J, the junction contained 8 bases not matched to a gene. The germline V gene encodes CDR1 MDHEN and CDR2 SYDVKM. The CDR3 runs 14 residues.